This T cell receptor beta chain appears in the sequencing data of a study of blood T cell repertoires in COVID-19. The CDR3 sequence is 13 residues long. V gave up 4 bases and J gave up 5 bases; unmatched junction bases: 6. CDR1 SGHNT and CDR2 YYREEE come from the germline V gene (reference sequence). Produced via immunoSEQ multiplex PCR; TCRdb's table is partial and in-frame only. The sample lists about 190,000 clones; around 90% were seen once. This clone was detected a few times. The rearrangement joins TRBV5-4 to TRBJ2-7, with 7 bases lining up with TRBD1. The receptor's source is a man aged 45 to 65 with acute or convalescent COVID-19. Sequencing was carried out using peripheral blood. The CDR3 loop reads CASSPTGVHEQYF. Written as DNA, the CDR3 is TGTGCCAGCAGCCCTACAGGGGTCCACGAGCAGTACTTC.